This T cell receptor (beta chain) was sequenced in a study of cytomegalovirus exposure and HLA in healthy donors. Findings and limits, study-wide: Immune exposure data for these donors was limited to CMV serostatus. In a later analysis, V- and J-gene trimming of beta chains associated with a DCLRE1C missense variant, replicated independently. Relative to equally common others, HLA-associated TCR beta chains showed greater clonal expansion in a later analysis.

The PCR ran on 60 Vbeta and 13 Jbeta primers. Per the original methods: In a later analysis, roughly 86 million unique TCR beta chains included roughly 11 million shared by two or more donors. Generated by immunoSEQ multiplex PCR, the TCRdb table keeps only in-frame clones and is missing some. V and J calls and clone size come straight from that table; D and trimming were deduced from the DNA. The top ten clones hold more than 2.5% of a sample with 80,000 to 100,000 clones, about 80% of them seen once. J lost 3 bases, V lost 2 bases, and 1 base had no gene match. Germline V lookup: CDR1 SQVTM, CDR2 ANQGSEA. This CDR3 contains 14 residues. In regard to this clone: Its target is not known.

Specimen: PBMCs. The sequence was collected from a male donor in good health and CMV-seropositive. The V and J genes are TRBV29-1 and TRBJ2-6; 7 positions match TRBD1. CDR3: CSVETGVGANVLTF. The CDR3 bases are TGCAGCGTTGAAACAGGGGTTGGGGCCAACGTCCTGACTTTC.